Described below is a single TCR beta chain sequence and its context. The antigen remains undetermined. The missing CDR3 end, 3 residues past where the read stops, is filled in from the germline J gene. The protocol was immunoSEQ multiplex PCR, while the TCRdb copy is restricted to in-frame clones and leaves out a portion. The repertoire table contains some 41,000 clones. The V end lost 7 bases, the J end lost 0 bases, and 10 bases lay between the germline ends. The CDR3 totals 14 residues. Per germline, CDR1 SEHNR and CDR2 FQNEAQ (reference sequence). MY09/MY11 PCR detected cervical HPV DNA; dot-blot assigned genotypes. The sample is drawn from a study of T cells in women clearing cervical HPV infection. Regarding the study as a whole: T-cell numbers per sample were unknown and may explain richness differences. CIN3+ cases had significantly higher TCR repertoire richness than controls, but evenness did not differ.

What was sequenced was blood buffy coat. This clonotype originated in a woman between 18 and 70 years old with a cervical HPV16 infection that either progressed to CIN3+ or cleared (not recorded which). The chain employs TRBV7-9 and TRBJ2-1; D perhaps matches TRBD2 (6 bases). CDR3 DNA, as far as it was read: TGTGCCAGCACTCTAGCGAGCTCCTACAATGAG. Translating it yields CASTLASSYNE. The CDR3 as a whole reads CASTLASSYNEQFF.